The table lists the clone carrying this TCR beta chain with a few counts. Antigen: not known. Measured with immunoSEQ multiplex PCR; TCRdb has only the in-frame clones, and not every one. The sample lists tens of thousands of clones, 65% to 85% seen once, with about 28% in the top ten. This CDR3 region has 18 residues. The V gene's germline CDR1 is SGDLS and CDR2 YYNGEE. The V and J ends lost 4 bases and 3 bases, in that order; junction bases with no gene match: 11. Time point: week 47, end of study. Every single dose of the vaccine, 300 ug of mutant IDH1 20-mer peptide, came with topical imiquimod. These data are taken from a study of a mutant IDH1 vaccine in newly diagnosed glioma. Whole-study context: The therapy given earlier, which was standard therapy, consisted of radiotherapy, temozolomide, or both, and most of the patients received both.

Sequencing was performed on PBMCs, taken from a glioma patient whose treatment included an IDH1 peptide vaccine. V is TRBV9 and J is TRBJ2-2; TRBD2 agrees at 11 bases. The sequence derives from a man aged 30 to 39 with glioma. CDR3 sequence: CASSFSSLAGADTGELFF. The CDR3 coding sequence is TGTGCCAGCAGCTTCAGCTCACTAGCGGGGGCGGACACCGGGGAGCTGTTTTTT.